This T cell receptor beta chain originates from a study of shared clonotypes between healthy human individuals. Overall study context: Three plates each covered CD4 naive and memory; CD8 naive two, CD8 memory one. The study, taken as a whole, reports: An effect of sequencing depth on clonotype sharing among donors was expected.

A note on this clone: Its target is unknown.

TCRdb's copy holds only in-frame clones and misses some; the assay was immunoSEQ multiplex PCR. Of some 240,000 clones in the sample, 50% to 80% were seen once. Partitioning of CD4+ cells yielded a CD45RA+ naive subset and a CD45RA-negative memory subset. Per the germline V gene, CDR1 is SGHAT and CDR2 is FQNNGV. CDR3 size: 12 residues. V was trimmed by 5 bases and J by 7 bases, leaving 9 bases between them. The genes are TRBV11-2 and TRBJ2-1, with D hard to call. Sequencing was done on a sample of memory CD4+ T cells sorted from blood. As to subset: CD45RA-negative fraction. The origin of this receptor is a young man in good health. This CDR3 reads CASSPRFNEQFF. CDR3 nucleotide sequence: TGTGCCAGCAGCCCCCGTTTTAATGAGCAGTTCTTC.